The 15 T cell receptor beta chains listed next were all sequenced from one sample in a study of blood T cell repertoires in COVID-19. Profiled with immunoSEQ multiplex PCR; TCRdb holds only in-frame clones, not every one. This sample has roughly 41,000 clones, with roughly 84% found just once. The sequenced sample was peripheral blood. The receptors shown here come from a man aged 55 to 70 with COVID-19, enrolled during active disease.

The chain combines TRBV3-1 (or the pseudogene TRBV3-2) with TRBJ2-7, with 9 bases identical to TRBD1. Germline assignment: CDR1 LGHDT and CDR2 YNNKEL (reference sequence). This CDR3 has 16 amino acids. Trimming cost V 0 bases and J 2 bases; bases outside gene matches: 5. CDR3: CASSQDGGTGTYEQYF. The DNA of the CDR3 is TGTGCCAGCAGCCAAGACGGGGGGACAGGGACCTACGAGCAGTACTTC.

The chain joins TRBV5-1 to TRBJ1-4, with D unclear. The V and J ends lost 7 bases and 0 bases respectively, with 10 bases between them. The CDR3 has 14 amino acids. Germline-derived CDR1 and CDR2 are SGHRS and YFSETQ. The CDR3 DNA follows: TGCGCCAGCCGGGATCAAACAACTAATGAAAAACTGTTTTTT. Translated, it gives CASRDQTTNEKLFF.

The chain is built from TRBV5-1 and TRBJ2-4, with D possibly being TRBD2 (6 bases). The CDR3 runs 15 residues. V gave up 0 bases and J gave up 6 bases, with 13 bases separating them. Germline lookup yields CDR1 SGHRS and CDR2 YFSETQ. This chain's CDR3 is CASSLGTGEGNIQYF. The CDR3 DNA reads TGCGCCAGCAGCTTGGGAACGGGAGAGGGAAACATTCAGTACTTC.

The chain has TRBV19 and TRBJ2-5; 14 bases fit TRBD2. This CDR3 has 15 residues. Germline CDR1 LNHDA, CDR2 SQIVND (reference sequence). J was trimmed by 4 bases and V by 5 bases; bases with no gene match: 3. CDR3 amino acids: CASSAGLAGAETQYF. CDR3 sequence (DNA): TGTGCCAGTAGTGCGGGACTAGCGGGAGCAGAGACCCAGTACTTC. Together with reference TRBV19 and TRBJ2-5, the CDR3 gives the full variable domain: DGGITQSPKYLFRKEGQNVTLSCEQNLNHDAMYWYRQDPGQGLRLIYYSQIVNDFQKGDIAEGYSVSREKKESFPLTVTSAQKNPTAFYLCASSAGLAGAETQYFGPGTRLLVL.

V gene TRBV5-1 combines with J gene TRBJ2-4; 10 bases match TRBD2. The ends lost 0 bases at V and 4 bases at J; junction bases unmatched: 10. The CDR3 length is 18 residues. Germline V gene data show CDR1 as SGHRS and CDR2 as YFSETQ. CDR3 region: CASSLDVIAGGSKNIQYF. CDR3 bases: TGCGCCAGCAGCTTGGACGTTATAGCGGGAGGCTCGAAAAACATTCAGTACTTC. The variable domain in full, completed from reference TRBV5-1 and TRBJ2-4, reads KAGVTQTPRYLIKTRGQQVTLSCSPISGHRSVSWYQQTPGQGLQFLFEYFSETQRNKGNFPGRFSGRQFSNSRSEMNVSTLELGDSALYLCASSLDVIAGGSKNIQYFGAGTRLSVL.

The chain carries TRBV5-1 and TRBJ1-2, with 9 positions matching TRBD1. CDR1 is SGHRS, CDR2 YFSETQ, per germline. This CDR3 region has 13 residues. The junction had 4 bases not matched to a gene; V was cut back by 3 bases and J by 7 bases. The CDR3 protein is CASSWTGVAGYTF. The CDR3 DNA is TGCGCCAGCAGCTGGACAGGGGTGGCTGGCTACACCTTC.

The CDR3: CASSPSVLNTEAFF. In nucleotides, the CDR3 is TGTGCCAGCTCACCATCTGTCCTGAACACTGAAGCTTTCTTT. The V and J genes are TRBV18 and TRBJ1-1; D remains unclear. Between the trimmed V and J ends, which lost 2 bases and 0 bases, there was a span of 7 bases. The CDR3 loop spans 14 amino acids. Per germline, CDR1 KGHSH and CDR2 LQKENI.

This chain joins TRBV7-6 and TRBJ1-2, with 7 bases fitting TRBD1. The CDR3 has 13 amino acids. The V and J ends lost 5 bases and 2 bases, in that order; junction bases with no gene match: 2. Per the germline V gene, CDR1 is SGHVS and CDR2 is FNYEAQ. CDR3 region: CASSPTGNYGYTF. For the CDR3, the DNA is TGTGCCAGCAGCCCGACAGGGAACTATGGCTACACCTTC. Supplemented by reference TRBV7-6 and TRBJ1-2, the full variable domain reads GAGVSQSPRYKVTKRGQDVALRCDPISGHVSLYWYRQALGQGPEFLTYFNYEAQQDKSGLPNDRFSAERPEGSISTLTIQRTEQRDSAMYRCASSPTGNYGYTFGSGTRLTVV.

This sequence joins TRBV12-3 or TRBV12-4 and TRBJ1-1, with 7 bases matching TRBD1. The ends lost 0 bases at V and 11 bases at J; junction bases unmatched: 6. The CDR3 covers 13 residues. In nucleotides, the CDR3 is TGTGCCAGCAGTTTAGCGATAGACAGGGCGGCTTTCTTT. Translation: CASSLAIDRAAFF.

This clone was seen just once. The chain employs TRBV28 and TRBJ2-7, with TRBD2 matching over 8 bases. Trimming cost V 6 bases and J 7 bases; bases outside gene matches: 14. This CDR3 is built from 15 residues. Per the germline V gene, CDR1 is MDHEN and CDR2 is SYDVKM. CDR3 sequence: CASRRTSGSRQEQYF. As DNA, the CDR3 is TGTGCCAGCAGACGTACTAGCGGATCCCGTCAGGAGCAGTACTTC.

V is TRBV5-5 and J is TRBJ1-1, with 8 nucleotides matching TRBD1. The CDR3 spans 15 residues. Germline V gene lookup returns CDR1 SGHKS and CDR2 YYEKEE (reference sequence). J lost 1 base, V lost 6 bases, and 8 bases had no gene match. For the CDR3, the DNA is TGTGCCAGCATTCTTTGGGACAGGCCGAACACTGAAGCTTTCTTT. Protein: CASILWDRPNTEAFF.

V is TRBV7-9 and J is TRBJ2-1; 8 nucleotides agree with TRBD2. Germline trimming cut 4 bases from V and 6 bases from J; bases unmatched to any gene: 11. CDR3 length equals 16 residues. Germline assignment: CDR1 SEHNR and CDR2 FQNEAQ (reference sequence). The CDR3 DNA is TGTGCCAGCAGCTCCGCGGGGTTAGCGGGATTCAATGAGCAGTTCTTC. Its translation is CASSSAGLAGFNEQFF.

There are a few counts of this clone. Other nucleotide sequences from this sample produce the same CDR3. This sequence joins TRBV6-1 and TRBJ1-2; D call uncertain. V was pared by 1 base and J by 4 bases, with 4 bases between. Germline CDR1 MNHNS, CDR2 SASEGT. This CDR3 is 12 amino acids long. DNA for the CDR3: TGTGCCAGCAGTGAAGGGAGCTATGGCTACACCTTC. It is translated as CASSEGSYGYTF.

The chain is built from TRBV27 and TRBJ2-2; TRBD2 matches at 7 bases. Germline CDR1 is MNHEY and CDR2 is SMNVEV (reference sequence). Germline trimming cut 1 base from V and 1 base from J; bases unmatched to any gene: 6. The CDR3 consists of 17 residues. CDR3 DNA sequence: TGTGCCAGCAGTTTATATTTGGGAGGGATGAACACCGGGGAGCTGTTTTTT. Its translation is CASSLYLGGMNTGELFF.

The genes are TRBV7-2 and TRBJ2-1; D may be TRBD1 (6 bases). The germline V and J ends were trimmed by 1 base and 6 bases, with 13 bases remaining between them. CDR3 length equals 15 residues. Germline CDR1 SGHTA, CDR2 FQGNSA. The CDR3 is CASSLGQGSLNEQFF. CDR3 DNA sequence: TGTGCCAGCAGCTTAGGTCAGGGGTCCCTCAATGAGCAGTTCTTC. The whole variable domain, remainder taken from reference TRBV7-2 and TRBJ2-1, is GAGVSQSPSNKVTEKGKDVELRCDPISGHTALYWYRQSLGQGLEFLIYFQGNSAPDKSGLPSDRFSAERTGGSVSTLTIQRTQQEDSAVYLCASSLGQGSLNEQFFGPGTRLTVL.